The 7 T cell receptor beta chains below were found in one sample sequenced in a study of blood T cell repertoires in COVID-19. The protocol was immunoSEQ multiplex PCR, while the TCRdb copy is restricted to in-frame clones and leaves out a portion. The repertoire includes roughly 150,000 clones, 65% to 85% of them detected once, and 11% sits in the top ten. Sequencing was done on a sample of peripheral blood. These receptors all come from a man aged 65 to 79 with active or convalescent COVID-19.

The chain couples TRBV5-1 to TRBJ1-2; 8 positions agree with TRBD1. Trimming cost V 0 bases and J 2 bases; bases outside gene matches: 6. Germline CDR1 reads SGHRS; CDR2 reads YFSETQ. The CDR3 contains 16 residues. The CDR3 DNA reads as TGCGCCAGCAGCTTGGCAGGGGGCAACGGAAACTATGGCTACACCTTC. Translation: CASSLAGGNGNYGYTF.

This chain links TRBV6-5 with TRBJ2-3; D unclear. Trimming removed 1 base at V and 1 base at J, with 9 bases between. This CDR3 region has 15 residues. Germline V gene data show CDR1 as MNHEY and CDR2 as SVGAGI. The CDR3 coding sequence is TGTGCCAGCAGTTACTACGGCGGCGGCACAGATACGCAGTATTTT. The encoded protein is CASSYYGGGTDTQYF.

This chain uses TRBV6-5 with TRBJ2-7, with a weak D call TRBD2 (6 bases). V was cut by 7 bases and J by 3 bases, with 19 bases left in between. The CDR3 totals 15 residues. The germline CDR1 and CDR2 sequences are MNHEY and SVGAGI. The CDR3 DNA follows: TGTGCCAGCAAAACGACGGTCTGGGGGGACTACGAGCAGTACTTC. This encodes CASKTTVWGDYEQYF.

The J gene is TRBJ2-7, the V gene TRBV27; D is possibly TRBD1 (5 bases). This CDR3 contains 15 residues. Germline CDR1 reads MNHEY; CDR2 reads SMNVEV (reference sequence). Trimming cost V 5 bases and J 0 bases, with 14 bases left between them. CDR3 residues: CASSNLTASSYEQYF. The CDR3 DNA follows: TGTGCCAGCAGTAACCTGACAGCCAGCTCCTACGAGCAGTACTTC.

The chain carries TRBV5-5 and TRBJ2-7, with TRBD2 as a possible D gene (6 bases). Germline-derived CDR1 and CDR2 are SGHKS and YYEKEE (reference sequence). The CDR3 length is 13 residues. V was trimmed by 4 bases and J by 7 bases, leaving 15 bases between them. As DNA, the CDR3 is TGTGCCAGCAGCCTGGGACTGGGTTTGGAGCAGTACTTC. Translation: CASSLGLGLEQYF.

The J gene is TRBJ2-1, the V gene TRBV6-1; a possible D gene is TRBD1 (6 bases). This CDR3 spans 13 amino acids. The germline gives CDR1 MNHNS, CDR2 SASEGT. V lost 2 bases and J lost 9, with 11 bases in between. CDR3 region: CASSEQGLGEQFF. CDR3 coding DNA: TGTGCCAGCAGTGAACAGGGGCTCGGTGAGCAGTTCTTC.

V and J are TRBV28 and TRBJ1-2; D is perhaps TRBD1 (6 bases). Germline V lookup: CDR1 MDHEN, CDR2 SYDVKM. This CDR3 region has 13 residues. V lost 5 bases to trimming and J lost 7 bases, with 14 bases between them. The CDR3 DNA is TGTGCCAGCAGTCCTAGGACAGACTCTGGCTACACCTTC. This translates into CASSPRTDSGYTF.